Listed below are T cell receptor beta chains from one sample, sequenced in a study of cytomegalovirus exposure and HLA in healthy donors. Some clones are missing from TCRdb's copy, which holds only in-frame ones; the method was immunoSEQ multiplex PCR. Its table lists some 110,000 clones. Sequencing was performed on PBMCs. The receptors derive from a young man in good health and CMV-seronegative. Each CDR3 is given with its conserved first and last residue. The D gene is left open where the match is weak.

CASSTGGSETQYF TRBD2 TRBJ2-5 TRBV5-1
CASSPGTEGYTF TRBD1 TRBJ1-2 TRBV28
CASSVLANLYEQYF - TRBJ2-7 TRBV5-5
CASSPGQGVYGYTF TRBD1 TRBJ1-2 TRBV7-9
CAWNRDRDSPLHF TRBD1 TRBJ1-6 TRBV30
CASGPARGREDTQYF - TRBJ2-3 TRBV12-5
CASSLGGGRTYEQYF TRBD2 TRBJ2-7 TRBV19
CASSLETVNSPLHF - TRBJ1-6 TRBV5-1
CASRRGQLYEQYF - - TRBV27
CAISERRGTAGELVF TRBD2 TRBJ2-2 TRBV10-3
CASNTMGGLSYEQYF - TRBJ2-7 TRBV6-6